These 7 T cell receptor beta chains share one sample of origin, sequenced in a study of blood T cells in healthy people across ages. A J-beta primer mix and a sample-barcoded 5' primer were used in a second PCR of about 6 to 12 cycles. TCRdb fed the 5' RACE reads into MiXCR, producing one record per CDR3 protein. The data contain hundreds of thousands of distinct CDR3 sequences, about 30% of them seen just once; the ten biggest clones take up 15% to 17%. Material: blood. The source of these receptors is an elderly woman in good health.

The chain employs TRBV28 and TRBJ1-5; no clear D gene. Germline assignment: CDR1 MDHEN and CDR2 SYDVKM. This CDR3 has 16 residues. Between the trimmed V and J ends, which lost 6 bases and 1 base, there was a span of 16 bases. The DNA of the CDR3 is TGTGCCAGCAGGGTCGTCAGTTCTTGGAGCAATCAGCCCCAGCATTTT. Translation gives CASRVVSSWSNQPQHF.

The CDR3 DNA follows: TGTGCCAGCAGTTCCGCAGACAGGCCGTACACCTTC. Protein product: CASSSADRPYTF. The chain recombines TRBV6-5 with TRBJ1-2, with D tentatively TRBD1 (6 bases). The V end lost 4 bases, the J end lost 11 bases, and 14 bases lay between the germline ends. Germline V gene data show CDR1 as MNHEY and CDR2 as SVGAGI. The CDR3 runs to 12 residues.

The gene calls are TRBV12-3 or TRBV12-4 and TRBJ1-6, with 7 bases fitting TRBD1. The CDR3 extends over 13 amino acids. J gave up 9 bases and V 6 bases, and 5 bases lay outside the gene matches. The chain's CDR3 is CASRTGSSSPLHF. In nucleotides, the CDR3 is TGTGCCAGCAGGACAGGGTCGTCTTCACCCCTCCACTTT.

This clonotype was detected only a few times. A much bigger clone sits one base away, suggesting this may be a read error. V usage is TRBV4-2 and J usage is TRBJ2-5; weak D call: TRBD2 (7 bases). There are 17 residues in the CDR3. The V gene's germline CDR1 is LGHNA and CDR2 YNFKEQ. V lost 1 base, J lost 11 bases, and 26 bases lay in between. The CDR3 protein is CASSQGGGAINRNEQYF. CDR3 sequence (DNA): TGTGCCAGCAGCCAAGGTGGGGGGGCCATTAATCGCAATGAGCAGTACTTC.

The chain has TRBV5-1 and TRBJ2-2; 7 bases align to TRBD1. Germline V gene lookup returns CDR1 SGHRS and CDR2 YFSETQ. The CDR3 contains 16 residues. The V segment lost 1 base and the J segment 4 bases; nucleotides outside the gene matches: 7. This chain's CDR3 is CASSLKGAGGTGELFF. The DNA for the CDR3 is TGCGCCAGCAGCTTGAAGGGGGCAGGGGGCACCGGGGAGCTGTTTTTT.

On this clonotype: With a much larger clone just one base away, this may be a read error. The V and J genes are TRBV20-1 and TRBJ2-7; 8 bases line up with TRBD1. Germline values: CDR1 DFQATT, CDR2 SNEGSKA (reference sequence). The V and J ends lost 4 bases and 6 bases, in that order; junction bases with no gene match: 2. This CDR3 region has 11 residues. The CDR3 loop is CSATGGSEQYF. The DNA for the CDR3 is TGCAGTGCTACAGGGGGCTCCGAGCAGTACTTC.

The chain couples TRBV6-5 to TRBJ2-7, with 8 positions matching TRBD2. CDR1 is MNHEY, CDR2 SVGAGI, per germline. Trimming took 1 base from V and 0 from J; bases not matched to a gene: 2. This CDR3 is built from 15 residues. The CDR3: CASSYLAGSSYEQYF. In nucleotides, the CDR3 is TGTGCCAGCAGTTACTTAGCGGGAAGCTCCTACGAGCAGTACTTC.